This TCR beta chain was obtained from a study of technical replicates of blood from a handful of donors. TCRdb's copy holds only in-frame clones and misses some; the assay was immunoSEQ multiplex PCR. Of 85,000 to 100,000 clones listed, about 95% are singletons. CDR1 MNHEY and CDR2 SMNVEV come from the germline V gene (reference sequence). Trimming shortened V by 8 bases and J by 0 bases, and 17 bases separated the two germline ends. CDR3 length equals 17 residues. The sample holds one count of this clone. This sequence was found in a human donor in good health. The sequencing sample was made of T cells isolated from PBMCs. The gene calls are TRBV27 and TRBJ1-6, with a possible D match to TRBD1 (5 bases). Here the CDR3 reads CASGKTASSSYNSPLHF. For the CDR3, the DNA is TGTGCCAGCGGGAAGACAGCGTCCAGCTCCTATAATTCACCCCTCCACTTT.